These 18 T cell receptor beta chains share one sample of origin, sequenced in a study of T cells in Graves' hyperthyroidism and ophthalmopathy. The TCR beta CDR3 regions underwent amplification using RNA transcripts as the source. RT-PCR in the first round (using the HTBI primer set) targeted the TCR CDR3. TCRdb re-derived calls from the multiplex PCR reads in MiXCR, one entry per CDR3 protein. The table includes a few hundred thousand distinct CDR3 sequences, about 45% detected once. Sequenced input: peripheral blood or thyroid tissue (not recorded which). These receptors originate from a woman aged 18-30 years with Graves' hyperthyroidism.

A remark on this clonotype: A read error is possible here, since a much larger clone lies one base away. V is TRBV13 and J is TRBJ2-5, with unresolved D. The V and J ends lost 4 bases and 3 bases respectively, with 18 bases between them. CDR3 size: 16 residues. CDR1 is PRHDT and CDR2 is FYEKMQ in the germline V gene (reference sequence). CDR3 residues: CASSSAVVGLKETQYF. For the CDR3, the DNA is TGTGCCAGCAGCTCTGCAGTGGTTGGATTGAAAGAGACCCAGTACTTC.

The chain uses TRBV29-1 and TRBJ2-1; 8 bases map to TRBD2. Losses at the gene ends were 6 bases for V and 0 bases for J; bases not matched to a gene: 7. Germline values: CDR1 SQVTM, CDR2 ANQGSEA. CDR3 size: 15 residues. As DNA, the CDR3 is TGCAGCGTCCTCACTAGCGGTAGCTCCTACAATGAGCAGTTCTTC. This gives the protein CSVLTSGSSYNEQFF.

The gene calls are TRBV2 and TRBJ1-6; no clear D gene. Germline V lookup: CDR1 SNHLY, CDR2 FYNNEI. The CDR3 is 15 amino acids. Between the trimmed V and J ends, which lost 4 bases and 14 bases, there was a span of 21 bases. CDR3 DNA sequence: TGTGCCAGCAGTGCGGGCAGCGGCGACTTTGGATCCCTCCACTTT. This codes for CASSAGSGDFGSLHF.

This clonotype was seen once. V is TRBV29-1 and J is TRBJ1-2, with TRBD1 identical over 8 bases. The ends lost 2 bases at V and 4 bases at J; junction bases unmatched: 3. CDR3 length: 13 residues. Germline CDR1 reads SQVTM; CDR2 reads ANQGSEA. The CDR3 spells CSVESGQGYGYTF. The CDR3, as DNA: TGCAGCGTTGAATCCGGACAGGGCTATGGCTACACCTTC.

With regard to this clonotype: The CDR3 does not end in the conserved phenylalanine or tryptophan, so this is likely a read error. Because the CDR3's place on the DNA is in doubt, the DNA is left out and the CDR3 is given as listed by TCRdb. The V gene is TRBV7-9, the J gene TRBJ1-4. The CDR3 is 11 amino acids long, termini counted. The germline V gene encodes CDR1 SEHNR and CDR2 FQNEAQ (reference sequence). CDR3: CASSLASGSFS.

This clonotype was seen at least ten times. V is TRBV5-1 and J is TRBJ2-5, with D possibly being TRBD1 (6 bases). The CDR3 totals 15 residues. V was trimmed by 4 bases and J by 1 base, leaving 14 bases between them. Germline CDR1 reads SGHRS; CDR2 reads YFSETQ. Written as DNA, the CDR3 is TGCGCCAGCAGCACAGGGCTTAGGACCCAAGAGACCCAGTACTTC. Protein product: CASSTGLRTQETQYF.

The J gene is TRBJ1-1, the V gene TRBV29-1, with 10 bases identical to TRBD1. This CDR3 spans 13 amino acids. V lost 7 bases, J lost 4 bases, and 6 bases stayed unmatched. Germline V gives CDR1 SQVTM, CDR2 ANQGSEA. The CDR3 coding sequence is TGCAGCGCTTGGGACAGGGGTTCCACTGAAGCTTTCTTT. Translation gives CSAWDRGSTEAFF.

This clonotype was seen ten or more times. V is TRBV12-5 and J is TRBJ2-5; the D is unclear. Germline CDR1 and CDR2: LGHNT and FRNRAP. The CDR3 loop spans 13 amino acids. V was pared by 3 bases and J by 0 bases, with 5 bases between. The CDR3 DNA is TGTGCTAGTGGTTTCCAGAACCAAGAGACCCAGTACTTC. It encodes CASGFQNQETQYF.

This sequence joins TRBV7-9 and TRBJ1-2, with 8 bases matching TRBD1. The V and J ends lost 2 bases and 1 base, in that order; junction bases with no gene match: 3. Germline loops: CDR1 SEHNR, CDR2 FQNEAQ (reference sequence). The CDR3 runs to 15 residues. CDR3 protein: CASSLSGGSNYGYTF. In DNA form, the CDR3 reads TGTGCCAGCAGCTTATCAGGGGGCAGTAACTATGGCTACACCTTC.

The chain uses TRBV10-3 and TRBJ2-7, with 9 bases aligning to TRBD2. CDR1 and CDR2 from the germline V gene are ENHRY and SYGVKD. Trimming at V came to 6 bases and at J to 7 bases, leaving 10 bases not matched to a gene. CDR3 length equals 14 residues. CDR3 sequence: CAISSLAGRREQYF. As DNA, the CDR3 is TGTGCCATCAGCTCGCTAGCGGGAAGGCGGGAGCAGTACTTC.

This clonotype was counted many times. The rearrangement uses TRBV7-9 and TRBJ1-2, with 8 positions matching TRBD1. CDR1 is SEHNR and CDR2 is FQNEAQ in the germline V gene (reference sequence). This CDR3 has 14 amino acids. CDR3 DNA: TGTGCGAGCGCTCGGACAGGGAAGGTGGATGGCTACACCTTC. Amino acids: CASARTGKVDGYTF.

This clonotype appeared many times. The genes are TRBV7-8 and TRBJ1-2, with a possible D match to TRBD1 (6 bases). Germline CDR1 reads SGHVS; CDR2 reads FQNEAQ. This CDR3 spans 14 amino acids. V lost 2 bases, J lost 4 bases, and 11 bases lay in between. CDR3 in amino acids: CASSLRTDRYGYTF. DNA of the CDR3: TGTGCCAGCAGCTTACGGACAGACCGCTATGGCTACACCTTC.

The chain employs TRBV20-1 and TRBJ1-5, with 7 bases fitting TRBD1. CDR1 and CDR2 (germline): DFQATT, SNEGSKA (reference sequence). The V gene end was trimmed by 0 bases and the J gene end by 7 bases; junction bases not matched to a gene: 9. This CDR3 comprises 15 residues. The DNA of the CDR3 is TGCAGTGCTAGAGATCTAGGGACAGAACGCCAGCCCCAGCATTTT. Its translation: CSARDLGTERQPQHF.

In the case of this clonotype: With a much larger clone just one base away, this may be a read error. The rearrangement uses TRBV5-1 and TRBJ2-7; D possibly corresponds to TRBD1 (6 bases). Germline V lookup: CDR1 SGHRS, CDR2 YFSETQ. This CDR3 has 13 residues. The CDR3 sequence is CASRGQGFNDQYF. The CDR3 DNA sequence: TGCGCCAGCAGGGGGCAGGGGTTCAACGACCAGTACTTC.

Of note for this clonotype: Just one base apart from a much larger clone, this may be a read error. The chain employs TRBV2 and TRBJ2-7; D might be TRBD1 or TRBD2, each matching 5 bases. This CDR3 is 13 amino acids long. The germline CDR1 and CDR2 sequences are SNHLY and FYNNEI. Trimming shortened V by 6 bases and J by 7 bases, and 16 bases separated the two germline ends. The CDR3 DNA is TGTGCCAGCAGGTTATTGGGGACGGGAGAGCAGTACTTC. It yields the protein CASRLLGTGEQYF.

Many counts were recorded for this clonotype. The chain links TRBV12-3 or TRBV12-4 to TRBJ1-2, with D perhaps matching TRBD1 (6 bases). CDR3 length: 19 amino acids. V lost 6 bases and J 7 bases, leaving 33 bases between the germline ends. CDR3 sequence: CASSQGPYAFDPLQRGYTF. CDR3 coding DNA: TGTGCCAGCAGCCAGGGGCCCTACGCCTTCGACCCCCTCCAGCGTGGCTACACCTTC.

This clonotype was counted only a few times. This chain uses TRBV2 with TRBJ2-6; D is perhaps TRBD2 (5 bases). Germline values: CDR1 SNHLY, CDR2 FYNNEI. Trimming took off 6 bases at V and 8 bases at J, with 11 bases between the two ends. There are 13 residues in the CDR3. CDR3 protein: CASRDSGTNVLTF. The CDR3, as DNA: TGTGCCAGCAGAGACTCCGGGACCAACGTCCTGACTTTC.

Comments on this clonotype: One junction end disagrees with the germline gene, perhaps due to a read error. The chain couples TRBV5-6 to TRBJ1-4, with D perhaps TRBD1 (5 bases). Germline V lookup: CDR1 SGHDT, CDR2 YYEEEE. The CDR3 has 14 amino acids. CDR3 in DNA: TGTGCCAGCTTTATTTTTGGGACTAATGGAAAACTGTTTTTT. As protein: CASFIFGTNGKLFF. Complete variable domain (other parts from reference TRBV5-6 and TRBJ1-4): DAGVTQSPTHLIKTRGQQVTLRCSPKSGHDTVSWYQQALGQGPQFIFQYYEEEERQRGNFPDRFSGHQFPNYSSELNVNALLLGDSALYLCASFIFGTNGKLFFGSGTQLSVL.